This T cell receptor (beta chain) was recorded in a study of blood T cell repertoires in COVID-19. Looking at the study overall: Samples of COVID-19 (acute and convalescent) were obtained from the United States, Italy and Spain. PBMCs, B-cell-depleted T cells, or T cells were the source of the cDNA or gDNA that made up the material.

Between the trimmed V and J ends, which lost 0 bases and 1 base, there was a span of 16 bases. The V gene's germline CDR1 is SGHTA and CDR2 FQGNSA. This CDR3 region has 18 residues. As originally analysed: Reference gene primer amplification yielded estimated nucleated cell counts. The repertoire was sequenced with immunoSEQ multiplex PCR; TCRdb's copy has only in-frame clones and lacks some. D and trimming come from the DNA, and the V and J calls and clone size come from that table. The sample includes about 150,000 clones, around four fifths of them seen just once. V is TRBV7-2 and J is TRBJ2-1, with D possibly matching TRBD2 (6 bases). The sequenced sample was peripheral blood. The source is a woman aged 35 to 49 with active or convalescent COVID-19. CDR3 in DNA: TGTGCCAGCAGCTTAGCGCTCGGGGGAGGAGGGTCCTACAATGAGCAGTTCTTC. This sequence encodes CASSLALGGGGSYNEQFF.